Listed below are T cell receptor beta chains from one sample, sequenced in a study of beta chain features in type 1 diabetes. Clones were sequenced by immunoSEQ multiplex PCR, and TCRdb holds only the in-frame ones, with some missing. The sample shows 400,000 or so clones, around 12% of them seen only once. Sequenced sample: naive CD4+ T cells from blood. The receptors shown here come from a woman aged 18-35 years with type 1 diabetes. The CDR3 runs from the conserved cysteine through the conserved F or W. Fields, in order: J gene, D gene, CDR3 length, V gene, clone size, CDR3 DNA, CDR3 protein. The D gene is left open where the match is weak. Some rows have no size entry. The others give once, few or many, or a class for an expanded clone.

>TRBJ2-7|-|12|TRBV30|few
TGTGCCTGGTCCCTAGAGAACGGCGAGCAGTACTTC
CAWSLENGEQYF
>TRBJ1-5|TRBD1|14|TRBV6-5|few
TGTGCCAGCAGCCAGGGACAGGGCGATCAGCCCCAGCATTTT
CASSQGQGDQPQHF
>TRBJ1-3|TRBD1|17|TRBV5-1|-
TGCGCCAGCAGCGAACCGGGACAGGGGGAACCTTTTCACACCATATATTTT
CASSEPGQGEPFHTIYF
>TRBJ2-7|TRBD1|14|TRBV30|few
TGTGCCTGGGATCCGGGACAGGGCTCCTACGAGCAGTACTTC
CAWDPGQGSYEQYF
>TRBJ2-3|-|13|TRBV7-9|-
TGTGCCAGCAGCCCCCCCGTTGCGGTTACGCAGTATTTT
CASSPPVAVTQYF
>TRBJ1-3|-|15|TRBV11-2|-
TGTGCCAGCAGCCGGGGCGGGGCCTCTGGAAACACCATATATTTT
CASSRGGASGNTIYF
>TRBJ2-1|-|13|TRBV11-3|-
TGTGCCAGCAGCTTATACAGGGCCGCTGAGCAGTTCTTC
CASSLYRAAEQFF
>TRBJ2-7|-|12|TRBV30|-
TGTGCCTGGAGTGTAGGACAGTTCGAGCAGTACTTC
CAWSVGQFEQYF
>TRBJ2-5|-|11|TRBV6-6|-
TGTGCCAGCAGTCAACAAGAGACCCAGTACTTC
CASSQQETQYF
>TRBJ2-1|-|13|TRBV21-1|few
TGTGCCAGCAGCAATTGGACACTCCCTGAGCAGTTCTTC
CASSNWTLPEQFF
>TRBJ2-7|-|13|TRBV29-1|-
TGCAGCGTCCTGGACAGTTTGGGCTACGAGCAGTACTTC
CSVLDSLGYEQYF
>TRBJ1-5|-|14|TRBV28|few
TGTGCCAGCAGTCCCCGACATGACAATCAGCCCCAGCATTTT
CASSPRHDNQPQHF
>TRBJ2-3|TRBD2|16|TRBV2|-
TGTGCCAGCAGTGACGGGGCTAGCGGGGGAACAGATACGCAGTATTTT
CASSDGASGGTDTQYF
>TRBJ1-4|-|14|TRBV2|-
TGTGCCAGCAGCTACATCAGGGGAAATGAAAAACTGTTTTTT
CASSYIRGNEKLFF
>TRBJ1-3|-|15|TRBV29-1|few
TGCAGCGTTGAAGACTACAGGACCTCTGGAAACACCATATATTTT
CSVEDYRTSGNTIYF
>TRBJ2-4|-|14|TRBV7-2|-
TGTGCCAGCATGTGGGAGCTAGCCAAAAACATTCAGTACTTC
CASMWELAKNIQYF
>TRBJ2-5|-|14|TRBV15|-
TGTGCCACCAGCAGGTCAGGGAGGTGGGAGACCCAGTACTTC
CATSRSGRWETQYF
>TRBJ2-3|-|14|TRBV5-1|few
TGCGCCAGCAGCCTTCCGGGGGTGGCGGATACGCAGTATTTT
CASSLPGVADTQYF
>TRBJ1-2|TRBD1|14|TRBV28|few
TGTGCCAGCACCTTAGGGGGCGCCGACTATGGCTACACCTTC
CASTLGGADYGYTF
>TRBJ2-6|TRBD1|14|TRBV29-1|-
TGCAGCGTGGACAGGGGGGCCGGGGCCAACGTCCTGACTTTC
CSVDRGAGANVLTF
>TRBJ2-5|-|13|TRBV6-6|-
TGTGCCAGCAGTTACGAGAGGGAAGAGACCCAGTACTTC
CASSYEREETQYF
>TRBJ2-5|-|14|TRBV18|-
TGTGCCAGCTCACCACCGGGCAGCCAAGAGACCCAGTACTTC
CASSPPGSQETQYF
>TRBJ2-2|-|12|TRBV5-4|few
TGTGCCAGCAGCTTGGGGCCCCGGGAGCTGTTTTTT
CASSLGPRELFF
>TRBJ2-4|TRBD2|18|TRBV4-1|few
TGCGCCAGCAGCCAAGTTATTCAGCGGGGGGTTGCCAAAAACATTCAGTACTTC
CASSQVIQRGVAKNIQYF
>TRBJ1-5|TRBD1|15|TRBV28|few
TGTGCCAGCAGCTCTGGACAGGGAGGGGATCAGCCCCAGCATTTT
CASSSGQGGDQPQHF
>TRBJ1-1|-|15|TRBV19|-
TGTGCCAGTAGTATAAGCGCGACCCTTGGAACTGAAGCTTTCTTT
CASSISATLGTEAFF
>TRBJ2-5|-|16|TRBV4-2|-
TGTGCCAGCAGCCACCTTCCGACAGAGACTGAGAGGACCCAGTACTTC
CASSHLPTETERTQYF
>TRBJ2-3|TRBD2|18|TRBV27|-
TGTGCCAGCAGTTTATTCCCACGTAGCGGGGCCCACACAGATACGCAGTATTTT
CASSLFPRSGAHTDTQYF
>TRBJ2-7|-|14|TRBV30|few
TGTGCCTGGCGCCGGGATAACAGGGCCTACGAGCAGTACTTC
CAWRRDNRAYEQYF
>TRBJ2-1|TRBD2|15|TRBV28|-
TGTGCCAGCAGCAGGACTAGCGGGAGCTACAATGAGCAGTTCTTC
CASSRTSGSYNEQFF
>TRBJ2-1|TRBD2|15|TRBV19|few
TGTGCCAGTAGGGGCGGACTAGCGGGGATCAATGAGCAGTTCTTC
CASRGGLAGINEQFF
>TRBJ1-1|-|13|TRBV12-5|few
TGTGCTACGGGCAGGGGCATTGACACTGAAGCTTTCTTT
CATGRGIDTEAFF
>TRBJ2-7|TRBD1|13|TRBV4-3|-
TGCGCCAGCAGCCAAACAGGGGTCCACGAGCAGTACTTC
CASSQTGVHEQYF
>TRBJ1-4|TRBD1|14|TRBV18|-
TGTGCCAGCTCACTGGGGACAGGGGATGAAAAACTGTTTTTT
CASSLGTGDEKLFF
>TRBJ2-7|-|17|TRBV28|-
TGTGCCAGCAGTTCCCCGGGGCCCGGGACTGGCCCTGGCGAGCAGTACTTC
CASSSPGPGTGPGEQYF
>TRBJ1-3|-|14|TRBV5-4|few
TGTGCCAGCATGGTCAGTGGAGCTGGAAACACCATATATTTT
CASMVSGAGNTIYF
>TRBJ2-7|-|14|TRBV28|-
TGTGCCAGCACCGAGGGAGCATTAAGTTACGAGCAGTACTTC
CASTEGALSYEQYF
>TRBJ1-1|-|10|TRBV20-1|-
TGCAGTGCTAGAGGCCCTAAGCCTTTCTTT
CSARGPKPFF
>TRBJ2-5|TRBD2|15|TRBV6-1|few
TGTGCCAGCAGCGCCGGGACTAGCAGGCAAGAGACCCAGTACTTC
CASSAGTSRQETQYF
>TRBJ2-7|-|13|TRBV4-3|few
TGCGCCAGCAGCCAGGTCGGACTCTCCGAGCAGTACTTC
CASSQVGLSEQYF
>TRBJ2-5|-|13|TRBV29-1|few
TGCAGCGTTGTCTGGCAGGCCCAAGAGACCCAGTACTTC
CSVVWQAQETQYF
>TRBJ2-5|TRBD2|15|TRBV10-3|-
TGTGCCATCAGTGATTTAGCGGGAGCTCCAGAGACCCAGTACTTC
CAISDLAGAPETQYF
>TRBJ2-3|-|15|TRBV5-1|-
TGCGCCAGCAGCTTGGGGGACATCCGCACAGATACGCAGTATTTT
CASSLGDIRTDTQYF
>TRBJ2-3|TRBD2|15|TRBV5-6|-
TGTGCCAGCAGCTTGGGTCCCAGCGGGAAGGATACGCAGTATTTT
CASSLGPSGKDTQYF
>TRBJ1-5|-|14|TRBV5-1|few
TGCGCCAGCAGCAGTACGGGGGGCGATCAGCCCCAGCATTTT
CASSSTGGDQPQHF
>TRBJ2-6|TRBD1|15|TRBV9|-
TGTGCCAGCAGCGGAACAGGGGCCGGGGCCAACGTCCTGACTTTC
CASSGTGAGANVLTF
>TRBJ1-5|TRBD1|13|TRBV27|few
TGTGCCAGCAGTGACAGGGGGAATCAGCCCCAGCATTTT
CASSDRGNQPQHF
>TRBJ2-1|TRBD2|16|TRBV19|-
TGTGCCAGTAGTATGATCCTAGCGGGAGGGTACAATGAGCAGTTCTTC
CASSMILAGGYNEQFF